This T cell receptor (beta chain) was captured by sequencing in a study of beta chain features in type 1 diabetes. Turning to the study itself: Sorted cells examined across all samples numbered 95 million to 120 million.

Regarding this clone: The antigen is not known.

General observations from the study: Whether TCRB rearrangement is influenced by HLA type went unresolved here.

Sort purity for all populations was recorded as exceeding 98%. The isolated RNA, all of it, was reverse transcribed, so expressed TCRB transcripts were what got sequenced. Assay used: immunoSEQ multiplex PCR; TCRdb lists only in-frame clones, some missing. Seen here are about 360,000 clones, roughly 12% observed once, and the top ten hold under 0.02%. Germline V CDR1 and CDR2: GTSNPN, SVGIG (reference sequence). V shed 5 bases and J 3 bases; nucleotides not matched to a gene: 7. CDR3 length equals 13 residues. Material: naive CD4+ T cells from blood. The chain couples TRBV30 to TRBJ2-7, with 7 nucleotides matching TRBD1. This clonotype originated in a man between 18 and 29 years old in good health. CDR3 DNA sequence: TGTGCCTGGGCAGGGGACAGAAACTACGAGCAGTACTTC. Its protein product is CAWAGDRNYEQYF.